The clone carrying this T cell receptor (beta chain) was seen at least ten times. The data belong to a study of regulatory T cells in long-lasting Graves disease. Germline loops: CDR1 SEHNR, CDR2 FQNEAQ (reference sequence). Trimming removed 4 bases from V and 6 bases from J, with 19 bases in between. CDR3 length: 15 amino acids. Time point noted: persistent/refractory GD, antithyroid drugs over 5 years with positive TRAb. Extracted PBMC RNA gave rise to the TCR library. Arm-PCR with iRepertoire HTBI primers amplified the CDR3 regions for these TCR beta libraries. TCRdb fed the multiplex PCR reads into MiXCR, producing one record per CDR3 protein. The table shows over 450,000 distinct CDR3 sequences, with 20% to 25% occurring only once.

The chain has TRBV7-9 and TRBJ2-7; D ambiguous. This TCR was sampled from a female donor with Graves disease. The sample was peripheral blood mononuclear cells (PBMCs), taken when the disease was refractory, from a patient treated with antithyroid drugs. CDR3 sequence: CASSSLIGPRSEQYF. CDR3 sequence (DNA): TGTGCCAGCAGCTCCCTTATTGGGCCTAGGTCCGAGCAGTACTTC.